Included here is one TCR beta chain sequence, with context. The antigen is undetermined. This sample was taken from a study of shared clonotypes between healthy human individuals. Overall study: A couple of women and a few men aged 18 to 49 made up the donors.

The CDR3 runs to 17 residues. V was pared by 3 bases and J by 2 bases, with 11 bases of the junction left unmatched. Looked up from germline, CDR1 is SGHRS and CDR2 is YFSETQ. Each of the donors was a healthy adult who was HIV-negative and had not had a recent acute infection or vaccination. Original handling: Sequence data from immunoSEQ were junction-only and lacked quality scores; consequently, filtering differed. Sequenced by immunoSEQ multiplex PCR; TCRdb stores in-frame clones only, minus some. The V and J calls and clone size are taken from that table; D and trimming were inferred from the DNA. The sample lists about 490,000 clones; 60% to 85% were seen once. Study-level results: Clonotype sharing among the donors was expected to vary with sequencing depth.

The chain employs TRBV5-1 and TRBJ2-5, with 9 bases aligning to TRBD1. Sequences were obtained from PBMCs. This clonotype was obtained from a woman aged 40 to 49 in good health. Some clones in this sample may be carry-over from other donors' samples. The CDR3 loop reads CASSSGTGYGLQETQYF. CDR3 DNA: TGCGCCAGCAGCTCCGGGACAGGGTATGGGCTACAAGAGACCCAGTACTTC.